Following are 19 T cell receptor beta chains from one sample sequenced in a study of metastatic and nonmetastatic thyroid tumors. TCRdb re-called the PCR reads via MiXCR. The profile covers 15,000 to 20,000 clones, with around 25% appearing a single time and less than 8% taken by the ten largest. Every patient underwent thyroid surgery untreated. Sequencing was done on a sample of adjacent normal tissue. Every receptor here comes from a female donor with papillary thyroid cancer or a benign thyroid nodule (not recorded which). Some clones in this sample may be carry-over from other donors' samples.

The sample holds many counts of this clone. This may arise from a read error, as a much more abundant clone is one base away. The rearrangement joins TRBV2 to TRBJ2-7; 11 nucleotides agree with TRBD2. CDR1 and CDR2 (germline): SNHLY, FYNNEI. V gave up 7 bases and J gave up 2 bases; unmatched junction bases: 7. The CDR3 has 15 amino acids. The CDR3 DNA reads as TGTGCCAGCATGGTAGCGGGAGGGGGGACCTACGAGCAGTACTTC. Translation: CASMVAGGGTYEQYF. Based on the CDR3 plus reference TRBV2 and TRBJ2-7, the full variable domain is EPEVTQTPSHQVTQMGQEVILRCVPISNHLYFYWYRQILGQKVEFLVSFYNNEISEKSEIFDDQFSVERPDGSNFTLKIRSTKLEDSAMYFCASMVAGGGTYEQYFGPGTRLTVT.

This clone came up many times. The chain carries TRBV5-5 and TRBJ2-1, with D possibly being TRBD1 (6 bases). The CDR3 is made up of 15 amino acids. V lost 0 bases and J lost 0, with 7 bases in between. The germline gives CDR1 SGHKS, CDR2 YYEKEE (reference sequence). The chain's CDR3 is CASSLDRASYNEQFF. The CDR3 DNA is TGTGCCAGCAGCTTGGACAGGGCCTCCTACAATGAGCAGTTCTTC.

The gene calls are TRBV25-1 and TRBJ1-4; D is undetermined. The germline V gene has CDR1 MGHDK and CDR2 SYGVNS. CDR3 length equals 11 residues. The V gene lost 6 bases and the J gene lost 1 base, with 0 bases spanning the gap. CDR3 nucleotide sequence: TGTGCCAGCAGAACTAATGAAAAACTGTTTTTT. Translation gives CASRTNEKLFF.

The chain couples TRBV20-1 to TRBJ1-2, with D unresolved. The CDR3 loop spans 13 amino acids. Germline V lookup: CDR1 DFQATT, CDR2 SNEGSKA (reference sequence). V shed 5 bases and J shed 2 bases, with 12 bases lying between them. This chain's CDR3 is CSACDGINYGYTF. In DNA, the CDR3 is TGCAGTGCTTGTGATGGTATCAACTATGGCTACACCTTC.

This clone has more than one count but fewer than ten. The chain couples TRBV7-8 to TRBJ2-7, with 9 positions matching TRBD1. From germline, CDR1 is SGHVS and CDR2 FQNEAQ. V shed 5 bases, J shed 2 bases, and the junction held 7 bases outside the gene matches. The CDR3 totals 15 residues. The DNA for the CDR3 is TGTGCCAGCAGCACCGCGGGACAGGGACCCTACGAGCAGTACTTC. This translates into CASSTAGQGPYEQYF.

This clone was recorded at least ten times. The V gene is TRBV4-2, the J gene TRBJ2-2; D is uncertain. Trimming took 4 bases from V and 3 from J, leaving 18 bases between them. Looked up from germline, CDR1 is LGHNA and CDR2 is YNFKEQ. The CDR3 covers 17 residues. The CDR3 bases are TGTGCCAGCAGCCGATTATCAGGAGACACCCACACCGGGGAGCTGTTTTTT. Protein sequence: CASSRLSGDTHTGELFF.

This clone is categorized as medium-sized. J is TRBJ1-5 and V is TRBV6-1, with TRBD1 as a possible D gene (5 bases). V lost 4 bases to trimming and J lost 6 bases, with 10 bases between them. CDR3 length: 13 amino acids. Germline assignment: CDR1 MNHNS and CDR2 SASEGT. CDR3 region: CASSGGYVQPQHF. The CDR3 nucleotides are TGTGCCAGCAGTGGGGGGTACGTTCAGCCCCAGCATTTT.

In its sample, this clone is medium-sized. The chain combines TRBV27 with TRBJ2-1; TRBD2 agrees at 14 bases. The CDR3 has 15 amino acids. Germline V lookup: CDR1 MNHEY, CDR2 SMNVEV (reference sequence). V was pared by 6 bases and J by 9 bases, with 7 bases of the junction left unmatched. CDR3: CASRPGLAGVGEQFF. In DNA form, the CDR3 reads TGTGCCAGCAGACCGGGACTAGCGGGAGTGGGTGAGCAGTTCTTC.

This clone appeared a few times. V gene TRBV2 combines with J gene TRBJ2-3; D call uncertain. The V gene lost 4 bases and the J gene lost 2 bases, with 13 bases spanning the gap. The CDR3 consists of 15 residues. Germline loops: CDR1 SNHLY, CDR2 FYNNEI. This CDR3 reads CASSVGMVLTDTQYF. CDR3 DNA sequence: TGTGCCAGCAGTGTAGGGATGGTACTCACAGATACGCAGTATTTT. The full variable domain, its missing parts supplied by reference TRBV2 and TRBJ2-3, is EPEVTQTPSHQVTQMGQEVILRCVPISNHLYFYWYRQILGQKVEFLVSFYNNEISEKSEIFDDQFSVERPDGSNFTLKIRSTKLEDSAMYFCASSVGMVLTDTQYFGPGTRLTVL.

Ten or more counts support this clone. The V and J genes are TRBV20-1 and TRBJ1-2; D perhaps matches TRBD1 (6 bases). The germline gives CDR1 DFQATT, CDR2 SNEGSKA (reference sequence). The ends were cut back, 0 bases at V and 5 bases at J, with 22 bases in the middle. The CDR3 loop spans 17 amino acids. CDR3 DNA sequence: TGCAGTGCTAGAGAACCCGACAGGCCGTCTTACTTTTATGGCTACACCTTC. This encodes CSAREPDRPSYFYGYTF.

This clone was found many times. This chain joins TRBV18 and TRBJ2-7, with D tentatively TRBD1 or TRBD2 (5 bases each). Germline V gene lookup returns CDR1 KGHSH and CDR2 LQKENI. Trimming shortened V by 6 bases and J by 0 bases, and 12 bases separated the two germline ends. The CDR3 runs 14 residues. This CDR3 is CASSPRDDSYEQYF. The CDR3 DNA sequence: TGTGCCAGCTCTCCCCGGGACGACTCCTACGAGCAGTACTTC.

A few counts support this clone. The chain joins TRBV5-1 to TRBJ2-1; D possibly matches TRBD1 or TRBD2 (5 bases each). V lost 0 bases and J 4 bases, leaving 17 bases between the germline ends. The CDR3 length is 17 residues. From germline, CDR1 is SGHRS and CDR2 YFSETQ. This CDR3 reads CASSLEGSFRGYNEQFF. DNA for the CDR3: TGCGCCAGCAGCTTGGAGGGGAGTTTTAGGGGATACAATGAGCAGTTCTTC.

This clone was found a few times. At one boundary the junction diverges from the germline segment, which might be a read error. This chain connects TRBV27 to TRBJ2-7; TRBD1 aligns across 9 bases. The CDR3 is made up of 15 amino acids. Germline lookup yields CDR1 MNHEY and CDR2 SMNVEV (reference sequence). The CDR3 region is CASSWGTGCSYEQYF. The CDR3 coding sequence is TGTGCCAGCAGTTGGGGGACAGGGTGTTCCTACGAGCAATACTTC.

By its share, this clone is medium-sized (0.01 to 0.1%). The rearrangement joins TRBV27 to TRBJ1-5; no reliable D call. The germline gives CDR1 MNHEY, CDR2 SMNVEV (reference sequence). V shed 2 bases and J shed 4 bases, with 12 bases lying between them. CDR3 length equals 15 residues. CDR3 nucleotide sequence: TGTGCCAGCAGTTTAAACCCACTCCTTAATCAGCCCCAGCATTTT. Residues: CASSLNPLLNQPQHF.

This clone was observed a handful of times. The V and J genes are TRBV6-4 and TRBJ1-5, with D perhaps TRBD1 (6 bases). Trimming stripped 6 bases from V and 7 bases from J, with 19 bases between. The CDR3 sequence is 15 residues long. CDR1 is MRHNA and CDR2 is SNTAGT in the germline V gene. This CDR3 is CASSPGTPRIQPQHF. The CDR3, as DNA: TGTGCCAGCAGCCCCGGGACACCGAGGATCCAGCCCCAGCATTTT.

The table lists this clone with many counts. The genes are TRBV20-1 and TRBJ1-5; 10 bases map to TRBD1. Germline assignment: CDR1 DFQATT and CDR2 SNEGSKA (reference sequence). The V segment lost 5 bases and the J segment 0 bases; nucleotides outside the gene matches: 4. This CDR3 contains 15 residues. The CDR3 loop is CSAGTGDVSNQPQHF. CDR3 DNA sequence: TGCAGTGCTGGGACAGGGGATGTTAGCAATCAGCCCCAGCATTTT.

Worth noting for this clone: A much larger clonotype is one base distant, so this may be a read error. Other DNA sequences in this specimen translate into the identical CDR3. The rearrangement joins TRBV12-3 or TRBV12-4 to TRBJ2-2; D gene uncertain. The germline V and J ends were trimmed by 3 bases and 7 bases, with 9 bases remaining between them. CDR3 length: 13 amino acids. The CDR3 nucleotides read TGTGCCAGCAGTTTCCTCCGGAGCGGGGAGCTGTTTTTT. This translates into CASSFLRSGELFF.

CDR3 loop: CSAAHLLADQPYEQYF. Written as DNA, the CDR3 is TGCAGTGCTGCGCACCTACTAGCGGATCAACCCTACGAGCAGTACTTC. This chain joins TRBV20-1 and TRBJ2-7; 8 bases agree with TRBD2. The germline CDR1 and CDR2 sequences are DFQATT and SNEGSKA (reference sequence). With V trimmed by 5 bases and J by 2 bases, 14 bases remained unmatched. This CDR3 region has 16 residues.

As regards this clone: Because the CDR3's place on the DNA is in doubt, the DNA is left out and the CDR3 is given as listed by TCRdb. The chain is built from TRBV20-1 and TRBJ1-2; the D call TRBD1 from the table was never checked on the DNA. Germline CDR1 DFQATT, CDR2 SNEGSKA (reference sequence). The CDR3 has 13 amino acids, counting both end residues. The CDR3 spells CSAEDRSYYCYTF.